Each of the 3 T cell receptor beta chains below was sequenced from the same sample in a study of Ad26.COV2.S vaccination and SARS-CoV-2 variants. The protocol was immunoSEQ multiplex PCR, while the TCRdb copy is restricted to in-frame clones and leaves out a portion. The sample includes roughly 350,000 clones, about 89% seen only once; the top ten take approximately 5%. Stated treatment: about 20 received Ad26.COV2.S at low or high dose, single or two shots; 5 received placebo; per-sample allocation not given. Day 63 after the first vaccine or placebo injection was the time point for sampling. The sample here was peripheral blood, taken in a trial of Ad26.COV2.S vaccine versus placebo. The receptor set was obtained from a person aged 18-60 years who received the Ad26.COV2.S COVID-19 vaccine or a placebo.

The chain combines TRBV7-2 with TRBJ2-2; D not resolved. Germline V gene data show CDR1 as SGHTA and CDR2 as FQGNSA. This CDR3 is built from 14 residues. Trimming removed 1 base from V and 4 bases from J, with 7 bases in between. CDR3 protein: CASSLVSVTGELFF. The CDR3 DNA sequence: TGTGCCAGCAGCTTAGTATCCGTCACCGGGGAGCTGTTTTTT.

The chain links TRBV5-8 to TRBJ2-7; a weak D match, TRBD1 (6 bases). The V gene lost 0 bases and the J gene lost 0 bases, with 13 bases spanning the gap. The CDR3 is 16 residues long. Germline V CDR1 and CDR2: SGHTS, YDEGEE. CDR3 loop: CASSLVRTAFSYEQYF. In DNA, the CDR3 is TGTGCCAGCAGCTTGGTCAGGACAGCCTTCTCCTACGAGCAGTACTTC.

This chain connects TRBV19 to TRBJ1-1; perhaps TRBD1 as D (5 bases). CDR3 length equals 12 residues. V shed 7 bases and J shed 8 bases, with 14 bases lying between them. Germline V gives CDR1 LNHDA, CDR2 SQIVND (reference sequence). The CDR3 DNA reads TGTGCCAGTACACGGGACGCCGGAGAAGCTTTCTTT. It yields the protein CASTRDAGEAFF.